Below, 30 T cell receptor beta chains from the same sample are listed, as sequenced in a study of T cell responses to AZD1222 COVID-19 vaccine. Using immunoSEQ multiplex PCR, the repertoire was profiled, and TCRdb retains in-frame clones only, with some absent. The sample has about 98,000 clones, approximately 90% seen once; the top ten hold 5%. Sample: peripheral blood, taken on day 0 of AZD1222 vaccination. These receptors came from an adult in good health.

The J gene is TRBJ2-7, the V gene TRBV9; the D gene is possibly TRBD2 (6 bases). The V gene lost 3 bases and the J gene lost 1 base, with 17 bases spanning the gap. The CDR3 spans 16 residues. Germline assignment: CDR1 SGDLS and CDR2 YYNGEE. In DNA, the CDR3 is TGTGCCAGCAGCGCCCCTGGAGGGCCCCCTTCCTACGAGCAGTACTTC. Protein product: CASSAPGGPPSYEQYF.

This CDR3 is CASSDETGIGYTF. The CDR3 DNA is TGTGCCAGCAGCGATGAGACAGGGATCGGCTACACCTTC. The V gene is TRBV9, the J gene TRBJ1-2, with 7 bases aligning to TRBD1. Germline V gene sequence: CDR1 SGDLS, CDR2 YYNGEE. The CDR3 extends over 13 amino acids. J was trimmed by 8 bases and V by 3 bases; bases with no gene match: 7.

The CDR3: CASSPTGTGLYEQYF. The CDR3 DNA follows: TGTGCCAGCAGCCCGACCGGGACAGGGTTATACGAGCAGTACTTC. The chain uses TRBV11-3 and TRBJ2-7, with 9 nucleotides matching TRBD1. CDR1 is SGHNT and CDR2 is YENEEA in the germline V gene. The CDR3 is 15 amino acids. With V trimmed by 5 bases and J by 4 bases, 9 bases remained unmatched.

The chain carries TRBV11-1 and TRBJ2-1; 13 nucleotides match TRBD2. This CDR3 has 15 residues. CDR1 and CDR2 from the germline V gene are SGHAT and FQDESV (reference sequence). J was trimmed by 6 bases and V by 5 bases; bases with no gene match: 4. CDR3 sequence: CASSKGLAGRNEQFF. The CDR3 bases are TGTGCCAGCAGCAAGGGACTAGCGGGACGCAATGAGCAGTTCTTC.

The chain carries TRBV5-1 and TRBJ2-4, with D possibly being TRBD1 (5 bases). The V end was cut by 0 bases, the J end by 0 bases, with 10 bases between. CDR1 and CDR2 (germline): SGHRS, YFSETQ. This CDR3 region has 16 residues. Here the CDR3 reads CASSLDQGIAKNIQYF. Here the CDR3 DNA reads TGCGCCAGCAGCTTGGACCAGGGCATAGCCAAAAACATTCAGTACTTC.

The chain combines TRBV28 with TRBJ2-7; no clear D. The CDR3 sequence is 15 residues long. The ends were cut back, 5 bases at V and 5 bases at J, with 19 bases in the middle. CDR1 and CDR2 (germline): MDHEN, SYDVKM. This CDR3 reads CASSPPGPRVHEQYF. The DNA of the CDR3 is TGTGCCAGCAGTCCTCCGGGTCCCCGGGTCCACGAGCAGTACTTC.

The V and J genes are TRBV6-6 and TRBJ2-7; TRBD1 or TRBD2 may be the D gene (6 bases each). Trimming cost V 0 bases and J 3 bases, with 12 bases left between them. Germline V lookup: CDR1 MNHNY, CDR2 SVGAGI (reference sequence). This CDR3 comprises 15 residues. CDR3: CASSYSTRGLYEQYF. Written as DNA, the CDR3 is TGTGCCAGCAGTTACTCGACCAGGGGACTCTACGAGCAGTACTTC.

This clone was observed a handful of times. The chain is built from TRBV12-3 or TRBV12-4 and TRBJ2-1; D gene uncertain. Deletions cut 1 base from V and 9 bases from J, with 7 bases between. The CDR3 is 12 residues long. This CDR3 reads CASSLDAREQFF. In nucleotides, the CDR3 is TGTGCCAGCAGTTTAGACGCGCGTGAGCAGTTCTTC.

The chain recombines TRBV29-1 with TRBJ2-3; D possibly corresponds to TRBD1 (6 bases). The CDR3 has 11 residues. Trimming took off 6 bases at V and 6 bases at J, with 10 bases between the two ends. Per germline, CDR1 SQVTM and CDR2 ANQGSEA. Here the CDR3 reads CSVPRGDTQYF. In nucleotides, the CDR3 is TGCAGCGTCCCAAGGGGGGATACGCAGTATTTT.

The chain links TRBV6-5 to TRBJ1-5, with unresolved D. Germline CDR1 and CDR2: MNHEY and SVGAGI. V was shortened by 9 bases and J by 0 bases, with 15 bases between the two germline ends. The CDR3 is made up of 15 amino acids. Written as DNA, the CDR3 is TGTGCCAGTTGGTCTGTGCTCTTTAGCAATCAGCCCCAGCATTTT. Its translation is CASWSVLFSNQPQHF.

This chain joins TRBV5-6 and TRBJ1-5; D is perhaps TRBD1 (6 bases). CDR3 length: 15 amino acids. V lost 4 bases to trimming and J lost 5 bases, with 16 bases between them. Germline values: CDR1 SGHDT, CDR2 YYEEEE. This CDR3 is CASSEGGRGYQPQHF. CDR3 coding DNA: TGTGCCAGCAGCGAGGGGGGCAGGGGATATCAGCCCCAGCATTTT.

At least ten counts were recorded for this clone. The V gene is TRBV6-1, the J gene TRBJ2-2; D is possibly TRBD2 (5 bases). The CDR3 covers 15 residues. Deletions cut 2 bases from V and 8 bases from J, with 15 bases between. The germline CDR1 and CDR2 sequences are MNHNS and SASEGT. CDR3 in amino acids: CASSEPSGYPGELFF. The CDR3 DNA reads TGTGCCAGCAGTGAACCCTCGGGGTATCCAGGGGAGCTGTTTTTT.

The chain has TRBV21-1 and TRBJ2-3; the tabulated D call, TRBD2, remains unverified against the DNA. TRBV21-1 is tagged as a pseudogene. CDR3 size: 19 residues. The chain's CDR3 is CASSKSASGGAELTDTQYF. CDR3 coding DNA: TGTGCCAGCAGCAAAAGTGCTAGCGGGGGGGCCGAACTCACAGATACGCAGTATTTT.

The chain couples TRBV28 to TRBJ1-2; D perhaps matches TRBD1 (5 bases). CDR1 is MDHEN, CDR2 SYDVKM, per germline. The germline V and J ends were trimmed by 8 bases and 6 bases, with 16 bases remaining between them. CDR3 length: 13 amino acids. CDR3 sequence (DNA): TGTGCCAGCCAATCGGGGCAGGGCCATGGCTACACCTTC. Amino acid sequence: CASQSGQGHGYTF.

The chain uses TRBV15 and TRBJ2-2; D remains unclear. V was shortened by 4 bases and J by 7 bases, with 19 bases between the two germline ends. Germline CDR1 reads LNHNV; CDR2 reads YYDKDF (reference sequence). There are 16 residues in the CDR3. The CDR3 coding sequence is TGTGCCACCAGCATACAGACCATTCCCCCCATCGGGGAGCTGTTTTTT. Translated: CATSIQTIPPIGELFF.

This chain uses TRBV2 with TRBJ2-7, with 9 bases lining up with TRBD1. CDR3 size: 14 residues. Looked up from germline, CDR1 is SNHLY and CDR2 is FYNNEI. After removal of 10 bases from V and 3 bases from J, the junction contained 10 bases not matched to a gene. The CDR3: CATLPGQGDYEQYF. The CDR3 DNA is TGTGCCACCTTACCGGGACAGGGTGACTACGAGCAGTACTTC.

V and J are TRBV6-5 and TRBJ1-2, with TRBD1 as a possible D gene (5 bases). The V gene's germline CDR1 is MNHEY and CDR2 SVGAGI. The CDR3 runs to 14 residues. Trimming shortened V by 0 bases and J by 8 bases, and 13 bases separated the two germline ends. The CDR3 loop is CASSYSGRVEGYTF. The CDR3 nucleotides read TGTGCCAGCAGTTACTCAGGCAGGGTGGAGGGCTACACCTTC.

Regarding this clone: At one end, the junction sequence differs from germline, possibly due to a read error. The chain carries TRBV6-1 and TRBJ1-1; maybe TRBD1 (5 bases). Looked up from germline, CDR1 is MNHNS and CDR2 is SASEGT. The CDR3 has 14 residues. In DNA, the CDR3 is TGTGCCAGCAGGGAAGCCAGGGTGGAAACTGAAGCTTTCTTT. This codes for CASREARVETEAFF.

The rearrangement links TRBV15 to TRBJ2-1; unclear D gene. Germline assignment: CDR1 LNHNV and CDR2 YYDKDF (reference sequence). CDR3 length: 13 amino acids. V dropped 5 bases and J dropped 1 base, with 6 bases sitting between them. CDR3 DNA: TGTGCCACCAGCGCACGGTCCTACAATGAGCAGTTCTTC. Its protein product is CATSARSYNEQFF.

The rearrangement uses TRBV7-9 and TRBJ1-6, with no clear D. Germline CDR1 is SEHNR and CDR2 is FQNEAQ (reference sequence). CDR3 length equals 16 residues. The ends were cut back, 3 bases at V and 6 bases at J, with 15 bases in the middle. CDR3 nucleotide sequence: TGTGCCAGCAGCTTGGGCCGGGAGGGTCGTAATTCACCCCTCCACTTT. This sequence encodes CASSLGREGRNSPLHF.

The V call is TRBV5-1, the J call TRBJ2-1, with D possibly called TRBD1 or TRBD2 (5 bases each). Between the trimmed V and J ends, which lost 4 bases and 6 bases, there was a span of 8 bases. The germline V gene encodes CDR1 SGHRS and CDR2 YFSETQ. The CDR3 is 12 residues long. In nucleotides, the CDR3 is TGCGCCAGCAGCCGGGACGGCAATGAGCAGTTCTTC. Protein: CASSRDGNEQFF.

This clone came up a few times. V and J are TRBV7-8 and TRBJ1-2; 12 bases are a match to TRBD1. V lost 0 bases and J lost 7; bases outside the gene matches: 3. Germline assignment: CDR1 SGHVS and CDR2 FQNEAQ. There are 15 residues in the CDR3. CDR3 DNA sequence: TGTGCCAGCAGCTTAGCCGGGACAGGGGGCGTTGGCTACACCTTC. Protein product: CASSLAGTGGVGYTF.

V and J are TRBV12-2 and TRBJ2-7; the DNA was not used to check the table's D call, TRBD1. TRBV12-2 is an annotated pseudogene. CDR3 length: 17 amino acids. CDR3 in DNA: TGTGCAAGTCGCTTAGCGAGAACCGGACAGGGGGCTTGCGAGCAGTACTTC. Translated: CASRLARTGQGACEQYF.

By its share, this clone is medium-sized. CDR3 protein: CASSPVQAGSQPQHF. The CDR3, as DNA: TGTGCCAGCAGCCCGGTCCAGGCAGGGAGTCAGCCCCAGCATTTT. The chain has TRBV5-8 and TRBJ1-5; a weak D match, TRBD1 (5 bases). V was clipped by 4 bases and J by 6 bases, with 17 bases between them. This CDR3 is 15 amino acids long. Germline V gene sequence: CDR1 SGHTS, CDR2 YDEGEE.

V is TRBV6-1 and J is TRBJ2-2; 10 nucleotides align to TRBD2. This CDR3 is built from 16 residues. In germline, CDR1 is MNHNS, CDR2 SASEGT. V was pared by 2 bases and J by 5 bases, with 5 bases of the junction left unmatched. The CDR3 spells CASSEQAGGRTGELFF. The CDR3 bases are TGTGCCAGCAGTGAACAAGCGGGGGGGCGGACCGGGGAGCTGTTTTTT.

This clone was seen a few times. The chain couples TRBV4-1 to TRBJ2-1; D unclear. The CDR3 extends over 16 amino acids. V was clipped by 3 bases and J by 0 bases, with 12 bases between them. The germline V gene encodes CDR1 MGHRA and CDR2 YSYEKL. The CDR3 loop is CASSHLGRSSYNEQFF. CDR3 in DNA: TGCGCCAGCAGCCATCTTGGACGGAGCTCCTACAATGAGCAGTTCTTC.

The V gene is TRBV30, the J gene TRBJ2-3, with a weak D call TRBD2 (7 bases). CDR1 and CDR2 from the germline V gene are GTSNPN and SVGIG (reference sequence). Trimming removed 5 bases at V and 1 base at J, with 16 bases between. The CDR3 is made up of 15 amino acids. CDR3 sequence (DNA): TGTGCCTGGGGTTGGGGGGGGCAAGGCACAGATACGCAGTATTTT. It encodes CAWGWGGQGTDTQYF.

The V gene is TRBV10-3, the J gene TRBJ2-3; TRBD2 agrees at 8 bases. Germline V gene data show CDR1 as ENHRY and CDR2 as SYGVKD. V lost 8 bases, J lost 4 bases, and 2 bases stayed unmatched. The CDR3 spans 12 residues. CDR3 DNA: TGTGCCATCCGGGGGGGGGCAGATACGCAGTATTTT. The encoded protein is CAIRGGADTQYF.

The chain combines TRBV7-3 with TRBJ1-1, with D uncertain. The CDR3 runs 13 residues. V was shortened by 4 bases and J by 5 bases, with 11 bases between the two germline ends. CDR1 is SGHTA and CDR2 is FQGTGA in the germline V gene. CDR3 DNA: TGTGCCAGCAGCTCCGGTACATTGACTGAAGCTTTCTTT. Translation gives CASSSGTLTEAFF.

This clone was seen only once. The chain employs TRBV5-1 and TRBJ2-3; TRBD1 agrees at 9 bases. Looked up from germline, CDR1 is SGHRS and CDR2 is YFSETQ. The CDR3 sequence is 15 residues long. The J segment lost 4 bases and the V segment lost 0 bases, leaving 3 bases of the junction unmatched. The DNA for the CDR3 is TGCGCCAGCAGCTTGGGACAGGGGGGATCAGATACGCAGTATTTT. Protein: CASSLGQGGSDTQYF.